The clone carrying this T cell receptor (beta chain) came up a few times. Its antigen is unknown. This record comes from a study of identical twins. Whole-study findings and limits: Reduced insertions were recorded for abundant cord blood beta clonotypes, with no such pattern in memory repertoires.

J gave up 7 bases and V 7 bases, and 9 bases lay outside the gene matches. Germline V lookup: CDR1 SQVTM, CDR2 ANQGSEA. The CDR3 totals 14 residues. Using its own MiXCR run on the 5' RACE reads, TCRdb lists one record per CDR3 protein. The sample holds about 520,000 distinct CDR3 sequences; around 20% are singletons and the top ten take roughly 0.91%. These same records also appear under a second study, on T cells expressing NK-cell markers. This second study notes: Dominant NKG2C+ clonotype frequencies of roughly 1.0-8% of CD8+ T cells were measured in over 5 donors.

The rearrangement uses TRBV29-1 and TRBJ1-4, with TRBD1 matching over 10 bases. This sequence originates from a woman in her late teens or twenties in good health. Source material: CD4+ T cells sorted from blood. The CDR3 DNA is TGCAGCGCCGCCGGACAGGGGGTTAGTGAAAAACTGTTTTTT. It yields the protein CSAAGQGVSEKLFF.